This T cell receptor beta chain was sequenced for a study of blood T cell repertoires in COVID-19. Study information: Sites across the United States, Italy and Spain contributed samples from acute and convalescent COVID-19. Sources were T cells, B-cell-depleted T cells, or PBMCs; the material itself was cDNA or gDNA.

In the original workflow: Estimated nucleated cell counts came from reference gene primer amplification. Generated by immunoSEQ multiplex PCR, the TCRdb table keeps only in-frame clones and is missing some. V and J calls plus clone size are reproduced from that table; the DNA served to infer D and trimming. The sample includes a few hundred thousand clones, 86% of them seen just once. The length of the CDR3 is 16 residues. Trimming left V 3 bases short and J 0 bases short, with 9 bases between. Looked up from germline, CDR1 is LNHDA and CDR2 is SQIVND (reference sequence). The chain links TRBV19 to TRBJ1-6; no definite D call. The receptor comes from a woman in her twenties or thirties with active or convalescent COVID-19. The sample comprised peripheral blood. CDR3 loop: CASSMTWSSYNSPLHF. The CDR3 bases are TGTGCCAGTAGTATGACGTGGAGCTCCTATAATTCACCCCTCCACTTT.